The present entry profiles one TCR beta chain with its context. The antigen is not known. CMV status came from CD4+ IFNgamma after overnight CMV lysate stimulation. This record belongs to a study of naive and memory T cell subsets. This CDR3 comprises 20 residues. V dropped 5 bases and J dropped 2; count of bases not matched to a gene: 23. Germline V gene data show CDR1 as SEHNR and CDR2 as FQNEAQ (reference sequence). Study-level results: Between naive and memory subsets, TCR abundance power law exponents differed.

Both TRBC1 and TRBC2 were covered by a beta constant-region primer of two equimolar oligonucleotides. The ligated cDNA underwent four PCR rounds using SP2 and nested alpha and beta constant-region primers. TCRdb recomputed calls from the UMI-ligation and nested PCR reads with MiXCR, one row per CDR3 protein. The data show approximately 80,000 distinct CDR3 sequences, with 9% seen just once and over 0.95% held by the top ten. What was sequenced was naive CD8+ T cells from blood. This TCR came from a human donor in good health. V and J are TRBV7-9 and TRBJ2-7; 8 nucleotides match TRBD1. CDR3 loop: CASSPSHGQGPWYFTYEQYF. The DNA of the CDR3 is TGTGCCAGCAGCCCTAGTCATGGACAGGGCCCCTGGTACTTTACCTACGAGCAGTACTTC.